This is a list of T cell receptor beta chains from one sample in a study of control samples from healthy donors and cancer patients. Produced via immunoSEQ multiplex PCR; TCRdb's table is partial and in-frame only. The sample consists of around 100,000 clones, almost 90% of them appearing once. The sequenced material came from blood. These receptors came from a man aged 30 to 39 in good health. CDR3s include the opening cysteine and the closing phenylalanine or tryptophan. D genes are given only for firm matches. The size of a clone is reported for some rows only, either as once, few or many, or as a class for expanded clones.

clone_size j_call v_call d_call cdr3_nt cdr3_aa
few TRBJ1-5 TRBV12-3/TRBV12-4 NA TGTGCCAGCAGAGAGAGGTATCAGCCCCAGCATTTT CASRERYQPQHF
NA TRBJ1-4 TRBV19 NA TGTGCCAGTACCTATCCAACAGGGTCGGAAAAACTGTTTTTT CASTYPTGSEKLFF
NA TRBJ2-2 TRBV27 NA TGTGCCAGCAGTGGCCAGGGGCTAAATACCGGGGAGCTGTTTTTT CASSGQGLNTGELFF
NA TRBJ2-1 TRBV4-1 TRBD2 TGCGCCAGCACCCTTCGATCTAGCGGGGTCTACAATGAGCAGTTCTTC CASTLRSSGVYNEQFF
NA TRBJ2-7 TRBV27 TRBD2 TGTGCCAGTAGCCTCAGCGGGGGACCACCTTACTACGAGCAGTACTTC CASSLSGGPPYYEQYF
NA TRBJ1-2 TRBV25-1 TRBD1 TGTGCCAGCAGGGAGACAGGGGGCTATGGCTACACCTTC CASRETGGYGYTF
NA TRBJ1-1 TRBV19 NA TGTGCCAGTAGTATCCGTGGGGGGAACACTGAAGCTTTCTTT CASSIRGGNTEAFF
NA TRBJ1-1 TRBV7-9 NA TGTGCCAGCAGCTTAGGGGGGGGCGAGGGAAGGAACACTGAAGCTTTCTTT CASSLGGGEGRNTEAFF
once TRBJ1-5 TRBV18 NA TGTGCCAGCTCACCATCGACAGGCCGGGACAATCAGCCCCAGCATTTT CASSPSTGRDNQPQHF
NA TRBJ2-1 TRBV3-1/TRBV3-2 TRBD2 TGTGCCAGCAGCCAGGGGCTAGCGGGGGACAATGAGCAGTTCTTC CASSQGLAGDNEQFF
once TRBJ1-5 TRBV4-2 NA TGTGCCAGCAGCCAAGGGCGCGGAGGGGATCAGCCCCAGCATTTT CASSQGRGGDQPQHF
NA TRBJ2-5 TRBV7-9 NA TGTGCCGCTACCGGGGCCGGCCAAGAGACCCAGTACTTC CAATGAGQETQYF
few TRBJ2-1 TRBV21-1 NA TGTGCCAGCAGACAGGGCAGCCCCTACAATGAGCAGTTCTTC CASRQGSPYNEQFF
once TRBJ1-2 TRBV5-8 NA TGTGCCAGCAGCTTGGATGCAGACGGGGTTTTATATGGCTACACCTTC CASSLDADGVLYGYTF
NA TRBJ2-7 TRBV3-1/TRBV3-2 TRBD2 TGTGCCAGCAGCCAGGGGGGGACTAGAGAGTACTTC CASSQGGTREYF
NA TRBJ2-1 TRBV7-3 TRBD2 TGTGCCAGCAGCTTAGAGGGACTAGCCCTCAATGAGCAGTTCTTC CASSLEGLALNEQFF
NA TRBJ2-5 TRBV5-6 NA TGTGCCAGCAGCTTGCAGGTTGGAGAGACCCAGTACTTC CASSLQVGETQYF
NA TRBJ2-7 TRBV10-3 TRBD2 TGTGCCACTGCGCCGGGACTAGCGGGAGGACCGAACTCCTACGAGCAGTACTTC CATAPGLAGGPNSYEQYF
NA TRBJ1-2 TRBV29-1 NA TGCAGCGTTGGCGGGGGGAAGGGTGGCTACACCTTC CSVGGGKGGYTF
NA TRBJ1-4 TRBV5-1 NA TGCGCCAGCAGCTTGTCAGGAGCAACTAATGAAAAACTGTTTTTT CASSLSGATNEKLFF
NA TRBJ2-1 TRBV7-9 TRBD2 TGTGCCAGCAGCCCTAGCGGGAGAGGCTCCTACAATGAGCAGTTCTTC CASSPSGRGSYNEQFF
NA TRBJ2-1 TRBV6-2/TRBV6-3 NA TGTGCCAGCAGCGGCGACCGGTGGGGGAGGACCTACAATGAGCAGTTCTTC CASSGDRWGRTYNEQFF
NA TRBJ1-2 TRBV30 TRBD1 TGTGCCTGGAGCGGGACAGCCACTGGCTACACCTTC CAWSGTATGYTF
few TRBJ2-5 TRBV5-6 TRBD2 TGTGCCAGCAGCTTTAGCGGGAGTGGGGAGACCCAGTACTTC CASSFSGSGETQYF
NA TRBJ2-5 TRBV29-1 NA TGCAGCGTCTCCAACCCCGGGGGTGCCGTTTACTTC CSVSNPGGAVYF
NA TRBJ1-1 TRBV11-2 NA TGTGCCAGCAGCTTTGGGGCAGGGTGGACTGAAGCTTTCTTT CASSFGAGWTEAFF
NA TRBJ2-7 TRBV6-2/TRBV6-3 TRBD1 TGTGCCAGCAGTTATGGGACAGGGGTTGGCGAGCAGTACTTC CASSYGTGVGEQYF
NA TRBJ2-1 TRBV5-1 TRBD2 TGCGCCAGCAGCTCTGGCCCAGGGACTAGCGGGAGGACGGATGAGCAGTTCTTC CASSSGPGTSGRTDEQFF
NA TRBJ2-7 TRBV4-1 TRBD2 TGCGCCAGCAGCCAGTCCGGGACTAGCGGGAGGGCCGGTGAGCAGTACTTC CASSQSGTSGRAGEQYF
NA TRBJ2-1 TRBV4-2 TRBD2 TGTGCCAGCAGCCAAGAGTTAGTGGGACTAGCCTACAATGAGCAGTTCTTC CASSQELVGLAYNEQFF
NA TRBJ1-4 TRBV5-1 NA TGCGCCAGCGAGAAGGGGTTAGGTAATGAAAAACTGTTTTTT CASEKGLGNEKLFF
NA TRBJ2-1 TRBV2 TRBD2 TGTGCCAGCAGTAGATGGACTAGCGCTATTGAGCAGTTCTTC CASSRWTSAIEQFF
NA TRBJ2-1 TRBV7-9 TRBD1 TGTGCCAGCAGCCGAGGGACAGGGTCCTACAATGAGCAGTTCTTC CASSRGTGSYNEQFF
NA TRBJ2-2 TRBV2 NA TGTGCCAGCAGTGACGAACAGGGATTGCAGAACACCGGGGAGCTGTTTTTT CASSDEQGLQNTGELFF
NA TRBJ1-3 TRBV4-1 NA TGCGCCAGCAGCCAAGACGGGGACACCATATATTTT CASSQDGDTIYF
NA TRBJ1-2 TRBV7-2 TRBD1 TGTGCCAGCAGCCAGACCGGGACAGCCTATGGCTACACCTTC CASSQTGTAYGYTF
NA TRBJ1-2 TRBV12-5 NA TGTGCTAGTGGTTTGAGCTTGGGATGGCCCCATGGCTACACCTTC CASGLSLGWPHGYTF
once TRBJ2-3 TRBV9 TRBD2 TGTGCCAGCAGCGACGGACTAGCGGGAGGGGGCACAGATACGCAGTATTTT CASSDGLAGGGTDTQYF
NA TRBJ2-5 TRBV6-5 NA TGTGCCAGCAGGACCGGCGGGGTCCAAGAGACCCAGTACTTC CASRTGGVQETQYF
NA TRBJ2-2 TRBV19 NA TGTGCCAGTAGTATCACGGGGGCTGGTTACACCGGGGAGCTGTTTTTT CASSITGAGYTGELFF
few TRBJ2-7 TRBV27 NA TGTGCCAGCAGCAAAGGGGGTCCCTACGAGCAGTACTTC CASSKGGPYEQYF
NA TRBJ2-1 TRBV24-1 TRBD2 TGTGCCACCAGACCCGGGACTAGCTCCTACAATGAGCAGTTCTTC CATRPGTSSYNEQFF
NA TRBJ2-1 TRBV6-1 TRBD2 TGTGCCAGCAGTGATAGACCGCACGGGCTAGCGGATATCAATGAGCAGTTCTTC CASSDRPHGLADINEQFF
NA TRBJ1-2 TRBV7-2 NA TGTGCCAGCAGCTCGCAGGGGTATGGCTACACCTTC CASSSQGYGYTF
NA TRBJ2-3 TRBV10-2 TRBD2 TGCGCCAGCAATGAAACCCCGGGACTAGCGGGAAACACAGATACGCAGTATTTT CASNETPGLAGNTDTQYF
NA TRBJ1-1 TRBV20-1 NA TGCAGTGCTAGTAAGGCCATGAACACTGAAGCTTTCTTT CSASKAMNTEAFF
NA TRBJ2-7 TRBV6-6 TRBD1 TGTGCCAGCAGTTACTTCAGGATGACAGGGACCTACGAGCAGTACTTC CASSYFRMTGTYEQYF
NA TRBJ2-1 TRBV21-1 NA TGTGCCAGCAGCCTCAGGAGGGGCATGTTCTTC CASSLRRGMFF
NA TRBJ1-2 TRBV28 TRBD1 TGTGCCAGCAGTTTTGGATCCGGGACAGTAGGCTATGGCTACACCTTC CASSFGSGTVGYGYTF
NA TRBJ1-1 TRBV7-9 NA TGTGCCAGCAGCTTAGTTTTGTCGATTGAAGCTTTCTTT CASSLVLSIEAFF
NA TRBJ2-7 TRBV28 NA TGTGCCACCAGCCCTCCCAGGGAGGACCACGAGCAGTACTTC CATSPPREDHEQYF
once TRBJ1-2 TRBV27 NA TGTGCCAGCAGTTTATCCAGGGTCCATGGCTACACCTTC CASSLSRVHGYTF
once TRBJ2-7 TRBV11-2 TRBD2 TGTGCCAGCAGCCCCCAACTAGCGGGAGAGCTCTACGAGCAGTACTTC CASSPQLAGELYEQYF
NA TRBJ2-7 TRBV10-1 NA TGCGCCAGCAGTGCCGGAGGCGAGCAGTACTTC CASSAGGEQYF
NA TRBJ2-5 TRBV7-2 NA TGTGCCAGCAGCTCCCAGGGGAGGGTCCAAGAGACCCAGTACTTC CASSSQGRVQETQYF
NA TRBJ2-7 TRBV4-2 TRBD2 TGTGCCAGCAGCTCAGGACTAGCGGGGTACTACGAGCAGTACTTC CASSSGLAGYYEQYF
NA TRBJ1-3 TRBV27 NA TGTGCCAGCAGTCGGCGGAGCTCTGGAAACACCATATATTTT CASSRRSSGNTIYF
NA TRBJ2-1 TRBV29-1 NA TGCAGCGTTGAATTTAACGACAATGAGCAGTTCTTC CSVEFNDNEQFF
NA TRBJ1-3 TRBV15 TRBD1 TGTGCCACCAGCAGAGATCGGGTCGCAGGGGGCTTTCTTGGAAACACCATATATTTT CATSRDRVAGGFLGNTIYF